This T cell receptor beta chain is from a study of blood T cell repertoires in COVID-19. Study-wide background: Sites in the United States, Italy and Spain provided acute and convalescent COVID-19 samples. PBMCs, B-cell-depleted T cells, or T cells provided the cDNA or gDNA that made up the material.

Germline V gene lookup returns CDR1 MNHEY and CDR2 SMNVEV (reference sequence). The CDR3 contains 16 residues. Germline trimming cut 5 bases from V and 6 bases from J; bases unmatched to any gene: 9. Per the original methods: Estimates of nucleated cell counts were drawn from the amplification of reference gene primers. TCRdb's table, derived via immunoSEQ multiplex PCR, lists solely in-frame clones and lacks some. That table furnishes V, J and clone size, whereas the DNA furnished D and trimming. The sample records about 300,000 clones, around 89% being singletons. The chain links TRBV27 to TRBJ2-3; 12 nucleotides align to TRBD2. The source material was peripheral blood. This receptor was identified in a man aged 18 to 35 who had recovered from COVID-19. The CDR3 DNA reads as TGTGCCAGCAGTCCGAGACTAGCGGGAGCACTCGATACGCAGTATTTT. This encodes CASSPRLAGALDTQYF.